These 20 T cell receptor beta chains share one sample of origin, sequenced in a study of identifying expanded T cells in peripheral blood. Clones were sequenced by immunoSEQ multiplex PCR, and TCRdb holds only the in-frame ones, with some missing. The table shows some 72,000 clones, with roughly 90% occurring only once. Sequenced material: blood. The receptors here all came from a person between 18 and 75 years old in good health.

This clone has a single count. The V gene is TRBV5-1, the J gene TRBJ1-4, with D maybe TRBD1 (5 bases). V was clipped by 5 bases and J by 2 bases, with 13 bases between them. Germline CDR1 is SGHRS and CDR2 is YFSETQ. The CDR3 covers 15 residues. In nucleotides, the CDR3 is TGCGCCAGCAGTCTTGGGACCGCTACTAATGAAAAACTGTTTTTT. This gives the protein CASSLGTATNEKLFF.

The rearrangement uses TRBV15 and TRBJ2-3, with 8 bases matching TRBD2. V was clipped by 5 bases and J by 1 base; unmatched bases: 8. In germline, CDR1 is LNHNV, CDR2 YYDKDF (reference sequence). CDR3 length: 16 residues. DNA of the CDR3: TGTGCCACCAGCCGTCCTAGCGGGTGGGGCACAGATACGCAGTATTTT. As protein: CATSRPSGWGTDTQYF.

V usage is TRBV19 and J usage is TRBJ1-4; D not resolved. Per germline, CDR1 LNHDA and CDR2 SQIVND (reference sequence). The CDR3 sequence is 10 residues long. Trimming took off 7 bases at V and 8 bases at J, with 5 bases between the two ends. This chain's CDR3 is CASKGEKLFF. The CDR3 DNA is TGTGCCAGTAAGGGAGAAAAACTGTTTTTT. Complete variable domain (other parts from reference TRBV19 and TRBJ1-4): DGGITQSPKYLFRKEGQNVTLSCEQNLNHDAMYWYRQDPGQGLRLIYYSQIVNDFQKGDIAEGYSVSREKKESFPLTVTSAQKNPTAFYLCASKGEKLFFGSGTQLSVL.

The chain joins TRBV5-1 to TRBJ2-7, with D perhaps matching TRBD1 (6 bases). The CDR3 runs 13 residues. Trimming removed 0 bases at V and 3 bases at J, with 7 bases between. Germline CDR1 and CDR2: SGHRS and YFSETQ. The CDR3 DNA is TGCGCCAGCAGCTTGGAACAGGGCTACGAGCAGTACTTC. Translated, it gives CASSLEQGYEQYF.

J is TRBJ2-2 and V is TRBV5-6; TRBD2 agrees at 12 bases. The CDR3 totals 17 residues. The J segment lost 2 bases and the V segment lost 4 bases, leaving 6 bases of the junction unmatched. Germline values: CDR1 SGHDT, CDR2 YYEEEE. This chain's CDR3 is CASSPFGLAGNTGELFF. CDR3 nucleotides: TGTGCCAGCAGCCCGTTCGGACTAGCGGGAAACACCGGGGAGCTGTTTTTT.

CDR3 nucleotide sequence: TGCGCCAGCCGGTTTAGTGGAGGTAACATAGCTTTCTTT. Protein: CASRFSGGNIAFF. The chain joins TRBV5-1 to TRBJ1-1; no reliable D call. The CDR3 sequence is 13 residues long. In germline, CDR1 is SGHRS, CDR2 YFSETQ. The V gene lost 7 bases and the J gene lost 10 bases, with 20 bases spanning the gap.

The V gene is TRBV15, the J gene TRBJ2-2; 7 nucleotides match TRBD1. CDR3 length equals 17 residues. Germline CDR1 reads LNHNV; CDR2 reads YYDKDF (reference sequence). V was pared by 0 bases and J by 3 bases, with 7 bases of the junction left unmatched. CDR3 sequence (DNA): TGTGCCACCAGCAGAGATAAAGGACAGGCCCACACCGGGGAGCTGTTTTTT. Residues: CATSRDKGQAHTGELFF.

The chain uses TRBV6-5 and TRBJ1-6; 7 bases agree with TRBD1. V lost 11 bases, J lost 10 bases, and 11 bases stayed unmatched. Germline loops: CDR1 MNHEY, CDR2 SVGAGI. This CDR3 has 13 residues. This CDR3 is CAVSGTEQSPLHF. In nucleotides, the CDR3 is TGTGCCGTTTCCGGGACAGAACAATCACCCCTCCACTTT.

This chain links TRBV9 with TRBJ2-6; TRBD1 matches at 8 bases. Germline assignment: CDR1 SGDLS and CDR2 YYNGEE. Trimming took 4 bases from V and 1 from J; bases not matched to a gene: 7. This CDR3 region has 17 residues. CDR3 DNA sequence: TGTGCCAGCAGCCTGACAGGGGTCCCTTCTGGGGCCAACGTCCTGACTTTC. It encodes CASSLTGVPSGANVLTF.

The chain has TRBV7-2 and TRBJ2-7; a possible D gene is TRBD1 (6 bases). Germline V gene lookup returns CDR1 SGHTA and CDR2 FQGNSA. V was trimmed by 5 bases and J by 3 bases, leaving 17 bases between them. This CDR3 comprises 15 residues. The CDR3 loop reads CASSLLTGAVYEQYF. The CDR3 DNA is TGTGCCAGCAGCCTACTGACAGGTGCGGTCTACGAGCAGTACTTC.

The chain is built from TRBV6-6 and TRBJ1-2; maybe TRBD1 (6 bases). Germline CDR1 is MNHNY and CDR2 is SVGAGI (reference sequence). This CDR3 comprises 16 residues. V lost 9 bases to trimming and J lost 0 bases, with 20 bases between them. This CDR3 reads CASTTGISLTNYGYTF. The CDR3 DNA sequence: TGTGCCAGTACTACAGGGATCTCTCTCACTAACTATGGCTACACCTTC.

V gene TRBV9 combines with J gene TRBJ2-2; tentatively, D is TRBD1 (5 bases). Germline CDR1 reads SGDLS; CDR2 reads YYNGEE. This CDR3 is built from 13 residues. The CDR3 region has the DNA TGTGCAACCAGTGCAGGGTCGAGCGGGGAGCTGTTTTTT. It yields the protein CATSAGSSGELFF.

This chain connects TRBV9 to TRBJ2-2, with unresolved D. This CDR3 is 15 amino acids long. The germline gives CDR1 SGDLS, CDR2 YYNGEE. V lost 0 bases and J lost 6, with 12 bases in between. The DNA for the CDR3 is TGTGCCAGCAGCGTAGAACAGCTCACCGCCGGGGAGCTGTTTTTT. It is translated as CASSVEQLTAGELFF.

This CDR3 reads CASSHAGTSPFREQFF. The CDR3 DNA sequence: TGTGCCAGCAGCCACGCCGGGACTAGCCCCTTCCGGGAGCAGTTCTTC. V and J are TRBV7-2 and TRBJ2-1; 9 nucleotides align to TRBD2. The CDR3 has 16 amino acids. J was trimmed by 10 bases and V by 5 bases; bases with no gene match: 15. CDR1 SGHTA and CDR2 FQGNSA come from the germline V gene.

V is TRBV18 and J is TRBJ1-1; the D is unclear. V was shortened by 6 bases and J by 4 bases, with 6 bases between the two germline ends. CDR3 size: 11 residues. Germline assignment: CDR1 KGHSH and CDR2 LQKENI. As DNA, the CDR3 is TGTGCCAGCTCCTATCCCACTGAAGCTTTCTTT. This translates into CASSYPTEAFF. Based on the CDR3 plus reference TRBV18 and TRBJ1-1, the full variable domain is NAGVMQNPRHLVRRRGQEARLRCSPMKGHSHVYWYRQLPEEGLKFMVYLQKENIIDESGMPKERFSAEFPKEGPSILRIQQVVRGDSAAYFCASSYPTEAFFGQGTRLTVV.

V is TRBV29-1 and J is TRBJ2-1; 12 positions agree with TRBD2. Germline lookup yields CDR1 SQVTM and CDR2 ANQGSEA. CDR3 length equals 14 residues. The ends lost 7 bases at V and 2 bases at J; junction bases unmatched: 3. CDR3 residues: CSDRLAGAYNEQFF. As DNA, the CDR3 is TGCAGCGACAGACTAGCGGGGGCCTACAATGAGCAGTTCTTC.

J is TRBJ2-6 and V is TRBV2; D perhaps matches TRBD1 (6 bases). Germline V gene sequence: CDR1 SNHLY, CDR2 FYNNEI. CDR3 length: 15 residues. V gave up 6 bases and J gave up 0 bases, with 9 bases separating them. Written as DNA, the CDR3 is TGTGCCAGCAGCCCCAGGGGCTCTGGGGCCAACGTCCTGACTTTC. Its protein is CASSPRGSGANVLTF.

For the CDR3, the DNA is TGTGCCAGTAGTATTGGACAGGGGGCCAAGGAGACCCAGTACTTC. Translated: CASSIGQGAKETQYF. The J gene is TRBJ2-5, the V gene TRBV19; TRBD1 aligns across 11 bases. The CDR3 has 15 residues. CDR1 is LNHDA and CDR2 is SQIVND in the germline V gene (reference sequence). Losses at the gene ends were 3 bases for V and 5 bases for J; bases not matched to a gene: 5.

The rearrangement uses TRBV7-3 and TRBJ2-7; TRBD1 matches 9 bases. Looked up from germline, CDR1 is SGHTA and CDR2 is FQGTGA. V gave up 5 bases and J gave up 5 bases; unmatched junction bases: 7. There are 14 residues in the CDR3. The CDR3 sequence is CASSLNRGQDEQYF. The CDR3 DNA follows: TGTGCCAGCAGCCTGAACAGGGGGCAGGACGAGCAGTACTTC.

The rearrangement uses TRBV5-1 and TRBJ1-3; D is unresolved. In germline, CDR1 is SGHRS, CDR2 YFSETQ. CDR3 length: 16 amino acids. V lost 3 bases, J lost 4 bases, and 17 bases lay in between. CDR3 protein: CASSYGAEMGGNTIYF. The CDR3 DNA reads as TGCGCCAGCAGCTATGGAGCGGAGATGGGAGGAAACACCATATATTTT.